This T cell receptor beta chain was captured by sequencing in a study of cytomegalovirus exposure and HLA in healthy donors. Study-wide points: Associated with HLA alleles at 0.05 false discovery rate in a later analysis were 16,951 TCR beta sequences. Most sequenced TCRs were rare (though some public TCRs occurred in many donors).

Each donor was healthy, and each was a bone marrow donor. The PCR was carried out with 60 Vbeta primers and 13 Jbeta primers. Libraries were prepared by immunoSEQ multiplex PCR; TCRdb keeps only in-frame clonotypes and omits some of them. Of over 150,000 clones listed, roughly 80% are singletons. As to this clone: Its antigen is undetermined.

Trimming at V came to 5 bases and at J to 6 bases, leaving 6 bases not matched to a gene. In germline, CDR1 is SGHNT, CDR2 YYREEE (reference sequence). The CDR3 sequence is 14 residues long. The chain is built from TRBV5-4 and TRBJ2-1; 9 bases align to TRBD2. The source of this sequence is a man aged 25 to 40 in good health and CMV-seropositive. Specimen: PBMCs. DNA of the CDR3: TGTGCCAGCAGACCAGCGGGGGGTTTCAATGAGCAGTTCTTC. Protein sequence: CASRPAGGFNEQFF.